This passage covers 27 T cell receptor beta chains from one sample sequenced in a study of blood T cell repertoires in COVID-19. Profiled with immunoSEQ multiplex PCR; TCRdb holds only in-frame clones, not every one. The repertoire holds under 200,000 clones, with roughly 85% as singletons. The material sequenced was PBMCs or T cells enriched from blood (not recorded which). All receptors derive from a woman aged 45 to 65 who had recovered from COVID-19.

The chain recombines TRBV7-9 with TRBJ2-1; possibly TRBD2 for D (5 bases). This CDR3 is built from 17 residues. V was trimmed by 5 bases and J by 4 bases, leaving 21 bases between them. Germline CDR1 and CDR2: SEHNR and FQNEAQ (reference sequence). CDR3 residues: CASSPTGGRHSYNEQFF. CDR3 coding DNA: TGTGCCAGCAGCCCGACCGGAGGACGGCATTCGTACAATGAGCAGTTCTTC.

The V call is TRBV29-1, the J call TRBJ2-1; 10 bases match TRBD2. With V trimmed by 3 bases and J by 7 bases, 9 bases remained unmatched. In germline, CDR1 is SQVTM, CDR2 ANQGSEA. The CDR3 runs to 15 residues. DNA for the CDR3: TGCAGCGTTGAGGAAGCGGGAGGGCCGGGGAATGAGCAGTTCTTC. It translates to CSVEEAGGPGNEQFF.

CDR3 loop: CASSLGTGSVYGYTF. DNA of the CDR3: TGCGCCAGCAGCTTGGGGACAGGGAGCGTCTATGGCTACACCTTC. The V and J genes are TRBV5-1 and TRBJ1-2; TRBD1 matches at 8 bases. The V and J ends lost 0 bases and 4 bases, in that order; junction bases with no gene match: 5. Germline V gene lookup returns CDR1 SGHRS and CDR2 YFSETQ. The CDR3 contains 15 residues.

This chain links TRBV5-4 with TRBJ2-3; D possibly corresponds to TRBD1 (6 bases). The CDR3 has 14 amino acids. In germline, CDR1 is SGHNT, CDR2 YYREEE (reference sequence). Trimming shortened V by 4 bases and J by 1 base, and 10 bases separated the two germline ends. Here the CDR3 reads CASSGRTGTDTQYF. The CDR3 DNA reads as TGTGCCAGCAGCGGGCGGACAGGCACAGATACGCAGTATTTT.

This rearrangement joins TRBV1 to TRBJ2-1; the table gives TRBD2 as D, unverified against the DNA. TRBV1 is labeled a pseudogene. CDR3 size: 19 residues. The CDR3 DNA reads TGCACCAGCAGCCGAGGACTAGCGGGAGTCCCCCGGGCGGTCAATGAGCAGTTCTTC. Amino acid sequence: CTSSRGLAGVPRAVNEQFF.

The rearrangement links TRBV21-1 to TRBJ1-2; the table calls TRBD1, which could not be checked here. TRBV21-1 is shown as a pseudogene. The CDR3 consists of 12 residues. CDR3 sequence reads: CATQKSPFGYTF. CDR3 DNA: TGTGCCACCCAGAAGTCTCCATTCGGCTACACCTTC.

J is TRBJ1-1 and V is TRBV5-1; 11 bases map to TRBD1. Germline V gives CDR1 SGHRS, CDR2 YFSETQ. CDR3 length: 16 amino acids. V shed 7 bases and J 0 bases; nucleotides not matched to a gene: 8. CDR3 sequence: CASGLGQGAVNTEAFF. CDR3 nucleotide sequence: TGCGCCAGCGGTTTAGGACAGGGGGCCGTGAACACTGAAGCTTTCTTT.

V gene TRBV7-9 combines with J gene TRBJ2-2; TRBD1 aligns across 7 bases. The germline V gene has CDR1 SEHNR and CDR2 FQNEAQ (reference sequence). This CDR3 has 18 residues. V was clipped by 8 bases and J by 3 bases; unmatched bases: 18. The CDR3 reads CASGWDSKTVSDTGELFF. CDR3 nucleotides: TGTGCCAGCGGATGGGACAGTAAGACTGTCTCCGACACCGGGGAGCTGTTTTTT.

The chain carries TRBV19 and TRBJ1-2; 9 bases align to TRBD1. V shed 5 bases, J shed 8 bases, and the junction held 21 bases outside the gene matches. Per the germline V gene, CDR1 is LNHDA and CDR2 is SQIVND (reference sequence). CDR3 length: 18 amino acids. The CDR3 DNA is TGTGCCAGTAGTCCAGACGCAACGGGGACAGGGACCGTTCGGGGCTACACCTTC. Its protein is CASSPDATGTGTVRGYTF.

The V call is TRBV29-1, the J call TRBJ2-2; 8 bases are shared with TRBD1. With V trimmed by 1 base and J by 6 bases, 13 bases remained unmatched. Germline CDR1 SQVTM, CDR2 ANQGSEA. The CDR3 covers 17 residues. CDR3 sequence reads: CSVEVRRGLLGAGELFF. The CDR3 nucleotides read TGCAGCGTTGAAGTACGCAGGGGGCTCCTGGGGGCCGGGGAGCTGTTTTTT.

V is TRBV12-3 or TRBV12-4 and J is TRBJ1-2; TRBD1 aligns across 7 bases. The CDR3 has 13 amino acids. V lost 7 bases to trimming and J lost 4 bases; unmatched junction nucleotides: 6. CDR3 sequence: CASTWGQRYGYTF. CDR3 in DNA: TGTGCCAGCACTTGGGGACAGCGCTATGGCTACACCTTC.

The genes are TRBV6-6 and TRBJ1-1; D uncertain. Trimming took off 5 bases at V and 1 base at J, with 20 bases between the two ends. The CDR3 sequence is 17 residues long. Germline loops: CDR1 MNHNY, CDR2 SVGAGI (reference sequence). The CDR3 loop reads CASSPRTGSNKNTEAFF. The DNA for the CDR3 is TGTGCCAGCAGTCCCCGAACGGGTAGCAATAAGAACACTGAAGCTTTCTTT.

The rearrangement joins TRBV28 to TRBJ1-4, with D possibly matching TRBD1 (6 bases). CDR1 and CDR2 from the germline V gene are MDHEN and SYDVKM. Trimming cost V 6 bases and J 7 bases, with 18 bases left between them. The CDR3 is 15 amino acids. DNA of the CDR3: TGTGCCAGCAGGCCCGCCCGGGGGGCAGGTGAAAAACTGTTTTTT. It yields the protein CASRPARGAGEKLFF.

This clone came up once. The V gene is TRBV29-1, the J gene TRBJ1-1; TRBD1 might be the D (5 bases). The CDR3 covers 15 residues. Looked up from germline, CDR1 is SQVTM and CDR2 is ANQGSEA. Deletions cut 4 bases from V and 4 bases from J, with 19 bases between. The CDR3 region is CSVAGRDDEGTEAFF. CDR3 nucleotide sequence: TGCAGCGTTGCCGGCAGGGATGATGAAGGCACTGAAGCTTTCTTT.

The chain has TRBV6-5 and TRBJ1-6; 7 nucleotides agree with TRBD1. The trim removed 7 bases at V and 3 bases at J, leaving 6 bases unmatched. The CDR3 is made up of 15 amino acids. The V gene's germline CDR1 is MNHEY and CDR2 SVGAGI. Here the CDR3 DNA reads TGTGCCAGCAAAACGAGACAGGGCTATAATTCACCCCTCCACTTT. This sequence encodes CASKTRQGYNSPLHF.

Only one count was recorded for this clone. The chain recombines TRBV11-3 with TRBJ1-2, with D possibly being TRBD1 (6 bases). The CDR3 contains 17 residues. V dropped 1 base and J dropped 8 bases, with 23 bases sitting between them. From germline, CDR1 is SGHNT and CDR2 YENEEA. In nucleotides, the CDR3 is TGTGCCAGCAGCTTAGGCGTCCGTACAGGGACGGGGATAGGCTACACCTTC. This codes for CASSLGVRTGTGIGYTF.

The CDR3 is CASRGPGQSYEQYV. CDR3 bases: TGTGCCAGCAGGGGACCGGGACAAAGCTACGAGCAGTACGTC. This rearrangement joins TRBV5-4 to TRBJ2-7; TRBD1 might be the D (6 bases). Trimming took 5 bases from V and 3 from J, leaving 15 bases between them. The CDR3 consists of 14 residues. The germline CDR1 and CDR2 sequences are SGHNT and YYREEE (reference sequence).

The chain employs TRBV11-2 and TRBJ1-2, with 7 bases lining up with TRBD1. CDR3 size: 14 residues. Looked up from germline, CDR1 is SGHAT and CDR2 is FQNNGV. V was clipped by 1 base and J by 5 bases; unmatched bases: 4. The CDR3 sequence is CASSLGQGRYGYTF. CDR3 coding DNA: TGTGCCAGCAGCTTAGGACAGGGACGATATGGCTACACCTTC.

This rearrangement joins TRBV30 to TRBJ2-5, with 8 positions matching TRBD2. The CDR3 loop spans 12 amino acids. After removal of 3 bases from V and 7 bases from J, the junction contained 4 bases not matched to a gene. Germline loops: CDR1 GTSNPN, CDR2 SVGIG (reference sequence). The CDR3 spells CAWSRGGGTQYF. The CDR3 DNA reads TGTGCCTGGAGCCGGGGGGGCGGGACCCAGTACTTC.

The chain joins TRBV2 to TRBJ2-6; perhaps TRBD2 as D (6 bases). CDR3 length equals 14 residues. CDR1 is SNHLY, CDR2 FYNNEI, per germline. The V end was cut by 5 bases, the J end by 4 bases, with 9 bases between. The DNA for the CDR3 is TGTGCCAGCAGTAAAACTAGCGGGGCCAACGTCCTGACTTTC. Its protein product is CASSKTSGANVLTF.

This chain connects TRBV6-5 to TRBJ1-1, with no clear D. V dropped 8 bases and J dropped 4 bases, with 14 bases sitting between them. This CDR3 spans 13 amino acids. The V gene's germline CDR1 is MNHEY and CDR2 SVGAGI. The CDR3, as DNA: TGTGCCAGCTCTGACGGGATGGGCACTGAAGCTTTCTTT. Translated, it gives CASSDGMGTEAFF.

This rearrangement joins TRBV30 to TRBJ1-2, with a possible D match to TRBD1 (6 bases). In germline, CDR1 is GTSNPN, CDR2 SVGIG (reference sequence). The CDR3 contains 15 residues. Between the trimmed V and J ends, which lost 2 bases and 1 base, there was a span of 14 bases. The CDR3 DNA is TGTGCCTGGAGTATCGCCAGGGGATATAACTATGGCTACACCTTC. It specifies CAWSIARGYNYGYTF. The complete variable domain, with remaining parts taken from reference TRBV30 and TRBJ1-2, reads SQTIHQWPATLVQPVGSPLSLECTVEGTSNPNLYWYRQAAGRGLQLLFYSVGIGQISSEVPQNLSASRPQDRQFILSSKKLLLSDSGFYLCAWSIARGYNYGYTFGSGTRLTVV.

The rearrangement uses TRBV6-4 and TRBJ2-3; 12 bases map to TRBD2. The germline CDR1 and CDR2 sequences are MRHNA and SNTAGT. This CDR3 has 15 amino acids. The junction had 0 bases not matched to a gene; V was cut back by 4 bases and J by 1 base. The CDR3 coding sequence is TGTGCCAGCAGTGGACTAGCGGGGGGCACAGATACGCAGTATTTT. Translating gives CASSGLAGGTDTQYF.

V is TRBV25-1 and J is TRBJ2-5, with 9 nucleotides matching TRBD1. The CDR3 length is 14 residues. Germline-derived CDR1 and CDR2 are MGHDK and SYGVNS. Trimming removed 6 bases from V and 5 bases from J; junction bases left unmatched: 7. CDR3 bases: TGTGCCAGCAGCTCCACAGGGGGCTGGGAGACCCAGTACTTC. Protein sequence: CASSSTGGWETQYF.

The sample holds a few counts of this clone. The chain couples TRBV7-2 to TRBJ1-2; TRBD1 agrees at 10 bases. The germline V gene encodes CDR1 SGHTA and CDR2 FQGNSA. Trimming took 6 bases from V and 2 from J; bases not matched to a gene: 0. The CDR3 has 13 residues. This CDR3 reads CASRGQGNYGYTF. CDR3 coding DNA: TGTGCCAGCAGGGGACAGGGGAACTATGGCTACACCTTC.

The gene calls are TRBV5-1 and TRBJ1-1; D remains ambiguous. Trimming took 1 base from V and 2 from J, leaving 6 bases between them. The CDR3 is 13 residues long. In germline, CDR1 is SGHRS, CDR2 YFSETQ. The CDR3 region has the DNA TGCGCCAGCAGCTTGTTCCCTAACACTGAAGCTTTCTTT. This encodes CASSLFPNTEAFF.

V and J are TRBV27 and TRBJ1-5, with 8 nucleotides matching TRBD1. J was trimmed by 5 bases and V by 5 bases; bases with no gene match: 11. Germline loops: CDR1 MNHEY, CDR2 SMNVEV (reference sequence). The CDR3 covers 16 residues. CDR3 bases: TGTGCCAGCAGTCGAATCGACTCGACAGGGGATCAGCCCCAGCATTTT. The encoded protein is CASSRIDSTGDQPQHF.